These 30 T cell receptor beta chains were all obtained from the same sample, sequenced in a study of CD8 T cells in Susac syndrome. Roughly 0.5 to 1 ug RNA was reverse transcribed with random hexamers. One entry per CDR3 protein results from TCRdb running MiXCR on the immunoSEQ multiplex PCR reads. The data contain about 210,000 distinct CDR3 sequences, 95% of them singletons. Specimen: CD4+ T cells from PBMCs. The receptors here all came from a human donor with multiple sclerosis.

The chain carries TRBV20-1 and TRBJ1-1; D is undetermined. Germline loops: CDR1 DFQATT, CDR2 SNEGSKA (reference sequence). V dropped 3 bases and J dropped 2 bases, with 7 bases sitting between them. The CDR3 runs 12 residues. CDR3 sequence (DNA): TGCAGTGCTAGTCGTAAAAACACTGAAGCTTTCTTT. This encodes CSASRKNTEAFF.

The rearrangement uses TRBV5-6 and TRBJ2-1, with a tentative D call TRBD1 (5 bases). V shed 0 bases and J shed 1 base, with 11 bases lying between them. The germline V gene has CDR1 SGHDT and CDR2 YYEEEE. The CDR3 is 16 residues long. The CDR3 DNA is TGTGCCAGCAGCTTGGGGGGCGCAGGGTCCTACAATGAGCAGTTCTTC. Amino acid sequence: CASSLGGAGSYNEQFF. The entire variable domain, with the rest obtained from reference TRBV5-6 and TRBJ2-1, is as follows: DAGVTQSPTHLIKTRGQQVTLRCSPKSGHDTVSWYQQALGQGPQFIFQYYEEEERQRGNFPDRFSGHQFPNYSSELNVNALLLGDSALYLCASSLGGAGSYNEQFFGPGTRLTVL.

The rearrangement links TRBV29-1 to TRBJ2-5; D might be TRBD1 (6 bases). There are 15 residues in the CDR3. Trimming took 0 bases from V and 5 from J, leaving 16 bases between them. Germline CDR1 reads SQVTM; CDR2 reads ANQGSEA. CDR3 DNA sequence: TGCAGCGTTGAAGATCTTCTGGGGGCTCGGGAGACCCAGTACTTC. It yields the protein CSVEDLLGARETQYF.

The gene calls are TRBV15 and TRBJ2-3, with D perhaps TRBD2 (6 bases). In germline, CDR1 is LNHNV, CDR2 YYDKDF (reference sequence). There are 14 residues in the CDR3. Between the trimmed V and J ends, which lost 8 bases and 1 base, there was a span of 13 bases. CDR3 sequence (DNA): TGTGCCACCTCAACGGGGGAGGGCACAGATACGCAGTATTTT. Protein product: CATSTGEGTDTQYF.

The chain couples TRBV7-8 to TRBJ2-5; D perhaps matches TRBD2 (5 bases). CDR1 is SGHVS and CDR2 is FQNEAQ in the germline V gene. This CDR3 spans 12 amino acids. V lost 5 bases and J lost 9, with 13 bases in between. The CDR3 region is CASSLRMEAQYF. CDR3 DNA: TGTGCCAGCAGCCTACGGATGGAGGCCCAGTACTTC.

The chain uses TRBV30 and TRBJ2-5; no firm D call. The CDR3 contains 15 residues. Deletions cut 0 bases from V and 4 bases from J, with 15 bases between. CDR1 and CDR2 from the germline V gene are GTSNPN and SVGIG (reference sequence). The CDR3 region has the DNA TGTGCCTGGAGTGTAAGGCCAAAAACCCCAGAGACCCAGTACTTC. Translation: CAWSVRPKTPETQYF.

This chain joins TRBV30 and TRBJ2-5; tentative D call: TRBD2 (6 bases). CDR1 GTSNPN and CDR2 SVGIG come from the germline V gene (reference sequence). V dropped 3 bases and J dropped 4 bases, with 9 bases sitting between them. The CDR3 runs to 12 residues. The CDR3 DNA reads TGTGCCTGGAGAGGAGGGGTAGAGACCCAGTACTTC. Protein sequence: CAWRGGVETQYF.

The chain uses TRBV6-6 and TRBJ2-5; 8 bases are a match to TRBD1. Germline CDR1 MNHNY, CDR2 SVGAGI (reference sequence). The CDR3 has 16 residues. The junction had 9 bases not matched to a gene; V was cut back by 6 bases and J by 0 bases. CDR3 DNA sequence: TGTGCCAGCAGCGACAGACAGGGGATGTACCAAGAGACCCAGTACTTC. Residues: CASSDRQGMYQETQYF.

The rearrangement joins TRBV3-1 to TRBJ1-2; D is possibly TRBD1 (5 bases). Per germline, CDR1 LGHDT and CDR2 YNNKEL (reference sequence). The V end was cut by 0 bases, the J end by 1 base, with 12 bases between. The CDR3 is 16 amino acids. The CDR3 region is CASSQDLGALNYGYTF. The DNA of the CDR3 is TGTGCCAGCAGCCAAGATCTCGGGGCACTTAACTATGGCTACACCTTC.

The genes are TRBV3-1 and TRBJ2-5; no firm D call. Germline-derived CDR1 and CDR2 are LGHDT and YNNKEL (reference sequence). This CDR3 region has 13 residues. V lost 3 bases and J 6 bases, leaving 11 bases between the germline ends. The CDR3 DNA reads TGTGCCAGCAGCCACACAGTCGGTCAGACCCAGTACTTC. Residues: CASSHTVGQTQYF.

The chain has TRBV4-1 and TRBJ2-6; D not certain. The germline V gene encodes CDR1 MGHRA and CDR2 YSYEKL. This CDR3 spans 19 amino acids. The V end was cut by 0 bases, the J end by 0 bases, with 15 bases between. CDR3 nucleotides: TGCGCCAGCAGCCAAGAAGGCAGTCTCGTGATCTCTGGGGCCAACGTCCTGACTTTC. This codes for CASSQEGSLVISGANVLTF.

V gene TRBV24-1 combines with J gene TRBJ1-6; D unresolved. V was pared by 5 bases and J by 8 bases, with 12 bases between. CDR3 length: 14 residues. Germline-derived CDR1 and CDR2 are KGHDR and SFDVKD. CDR3 sequence (DNA): TGTGCCACCAGTGTCGACGGGAGAGATTCACCCCTCCACTTT. Protein product: CATSVDGRDSPLHF.

The gene calls are TRBV19 and TRBJ2-3; D is ambiguous. Deletions cut 4 bases from V and 2 bases from J, with 10 bases between. The CDR3 loop spans 14 amino acids. The germline V gene has CDR1 LNHDA and CDR2 SQIVND (reference sequence). CDR3 sequence reads: CASSNERPTDTQYF. The CDR3 coding sequence is TGTGCCAGTAGTAACGAGCGTCCCACAGATACGCAGTATTTT.

The chain links TRBV2 to TRBJ2-1, with 9 bases that match TRBD2. The length of the CDR3 is 16 residues. The V gene's germline CDR1 is SNHLY and CDR2 FYNNEI. After removal of 6 bases from V and 5 bases from J, the junction contained 11 bases not matched to a gene. CDR3 in amino acids: CASSSILAGRHNEQFF. The CDR3 DNA reads TGTGCCAGCAGCTCCATTCTAGCGGGGCGCCACAATGAGCAGTTCTTC.

This chain joins TRBV6-1 and TRBJ1-2; no reliable D call. V lost 2 bases, J lost 6 bases, and 4 bases lay in between. The CDR3 length is 11 residues. Looked up from germline, CDR1 is MNHNS and CDR2 is SASEGT. This CDR3 reads CASSEPDGYTF. CDR3 sequence (DNA): TGTGCCAGCAGTGAACCGGATGGCTACACCTTC.

The chain carries TRBV4-1 and TRBJ2-7; a weak D match, TRBD1 (5 bases). Germline lookup yields CDR1 MGHRA and CDR2 YSYEKL. Trimming pared 2 bases from V and 4 bases from J, leaving 18 bases between. The CDR3 runs 16 residues. DNA for the CDR3: TGCGCCAGCAGCCAATACCCAACAGGATCCAAGTACGAGCAGTACTTC. Protein: CASSQYPTGSKYEQYF.

V is TRBV30 and J is TRBJ2-5; D ambiguous. The CDR3 is 14 residues long. V shed 2 bases and J shed 1 base, with 11 bases lying between them. Germline V gene sequence: CDR1 GTSNPN, CDR2 SVGIG (reference sequence). CDR3 protein: CAWSTVGSQETQYF. The DNA for the CDR3 is TGTGCCTGGAGTACAGTAGGGTCCCAAGAGACCCAGTACTTC.

This chain joins TRBV7-9 and TRBJ2-3; possibly TRBD2 for D (6 bases). Trimming pared 5 bases from V and 0 bases from J, leaving 12 bases between. CDR3 length equals 15 residues. CDR1 is SEHNR, CDR2 FQNEAQ, per germline (reference sequence). The CDR3 DNA is TGTGCCAGCAGCCCGGGACTGGCTAGCACAGATACGCAGTATTTT. Amino acid sequence: CASSPGLASTDTQYF.

The chain carries TRBV5-1 and TRBJ2-7; D unclear. V lost 5 bases and J 3 bases, leaving 6 bases between the germline ends. The CDR3 is made up of 11 amino acids. Germline V CDR1 and CDR2: SGHRS, YFSETQ. The CDR3 DNA sequence: TGCGCCAGCAGGGGTATCTACGAGCAGTACTTC. Its translation is CASRGIYEQYF.

On this clonotype itself: A read error may account for a junction end that differs from germline. V usage is TRBV7-2 and J usage is TRBJ2-5, with TRBD2 matching over 15 bases. The germline V gene encodes CDR1 SGHTA and CDR2 FQGNSA. This CDR3 region has 17 residues. Here the CDR3 DNA reads TGTGCCAGCAGCTTAGTGGGGACTAGCGGGGGGAGAGAGACCGGGGCCTTC. Its translation is CASSLVGTSGGRETGAF.

This chain links TRBV6-5 with TRBJ2-7; a weak D match, TRBD2 (6 bases). The CDR3 totals 13 residues. Germline loops: CDR1 MNHEY, CDR2 SVGAGI. V was pared by 6 bases and J by 2 bases, with 11 bases between. DNA of the CDR3: TGTGCCAGCAGCCAGCGGGTGACCTACGAGCAGTACTTC. Protein sequence: CASSQRVTYEQYF.

Concerning this clonotype itself: The junction shows a germline mismatch at one end, possibly a read error. The chain uses TRBV29-1 and TRBJ2-5, with 10 bases lining up with TRBD1. CDR1 is SQVTM, CDR2 ANQGSEA, per germline. This CDR3 has 16 residues. CDR3 bases: TGCAGCGTTAAAGACAGGGGGCTGAGTGGGCAAGAGACCCAGTACTTC. Its translation is CSVKDRGLSGQETQYF.

The V and J genes are TRBV7-8 and TRBJ2-7, with D maybe TRBD1 (6 bases). There are 15 residues in the CDR3. Germline V lookup: CDR1 SGHVS, CDR2 FQNEAQ. Deletions cut 5 bases from V and 1 base from J, with 15 bases between. CDR3 loop: CASSPMGAGSYEQYF. Here the CDR3 DNA reads TGTGCCAGCAGCCCAATGGGGGCAGGGTCCTACGAGCAGTACTTC.

The rearrangement uses TRBV7-9 and TRBJ2-3, with D perhaps TRBD1 or TRBD2 (6 bases each). The CDR3 is 15 residues long. V was shortened by 7 bases and J by 2 bases, with 16 bases between the two germline ends. Germline loops: CDR1 SEHNR, CDR2 FQNEAQ (reference sequence). This CDR3 is CASKGGSGLTDTQYF. CDR3 in DNA: TGTGCCAGCAAGGGGGGCAGCGGCCTCACAGATACGCAGTATTTT.

The table lists this clonotype with a count of one. This chain joins TRBV20-1 and TRBJ2-1; D gene unclear. This CDR3 spans 12 amino acids. Trimming took off 3 bases at V and 14 bases at J, with 17 bases between the two ends. The germline V gene has CDR1 DFQATT and CDR2 SNEGSKA (reference sequence). CDR3 sequence reads: CSASDFSGVEFF. The DNA of the CDR3 is TGCAGTGCTAGCGACTTCTCTGGCGTAGAGTTCTTC.

Only one count was recorded for this clonotype. This chain joins TRBV2 and TRBJ2-5, with D tentatively TRBD2 (6 bases). CDR1 and CDR2 (germline): SNHLY, FYNNEI. Between the trimmed V and J ends, which lost 7 bases and 4 bases, there was a span of 19 bases. CDR3 length: 15 amino acids. CDR3 region: CASNERSGGVETQYF. The CDR3 DNA reads as TGTGCCAGCAACGAACGGAGCGGAGGGGTAGAGACCCAGTACTTC. Using reference TRBV2 and TRBJ2-5 for the parts outside the CDR3, the full variable domain is EPEVTQTPSHQVTQMGQEVILRCVPISNHLYFYWYRQILGQKVEFLVSFYNNEISEKSEIFDDQFSVERPDGSNFTLKIRSTKLEDSAMYFCASNERSGGVETQYFGPGTRLLVL.

The chain couples TRBV29-1 to TRBJ2-1; no clear D gene. There are 14 residues in the CDR3. The V and J ends lost 4 bases and 7 bases respectively, with 17 bases between them. CDR1 and CDR2 from the germline V gene are SQVTM and ANQGSEA. This CDR3 reads CSVGGGRAENEQFF. The CDR3 nucleotides read TGCAGCGTTGGTGGTGGTCGGGCTGAAAATGAGCAGTTCTTC.

V usage is TRBV5-1 and J usage is TRBJ2-7; D may be TRBD1 (5 bases). With 4 bases removed from V and 2 bases from J, the gap between germline ends came to 19 bases. Germline V gives CDR1 SGHRS, CDR2 YFSETQ. The CDR3 consists of 16 residues. As DNA, the CDR3 is TGCGCCAGCAGCGCTGGGCGGTGGGGCCCTACCTACGAGCAGTACTTC. Translating gives CASSAGRWGPTYEQYF.

The genes are TRBV3-1 and TRBJ2-2; 7 positions match TRBD1. V trimming: 4 bases; J trimming: 1 base; junction bases outside the gene matches: 3. The CDR3 is 15 amino acids. The germline gives CDR1 LGHDT, CDR2 YNNKEL (reference sequence). DNA of the CDR3: TGTGCCAGCAGCCGCAGACAGGGGAACACCGGGGAGCTGTTTTTT. This gives the protein CASSRRQGNTGELFF.

The chain uses TRBV4-2 and TRBJ2-3; D not resolved. This CDR3 region has 14 residues. The V gene's germline CDR1 is LGHNA and CDR2 YNFKEQ. Trimming removed 3 bases at V and 4 bases at J, with 11 bases between. The CDR3 spells CASSQGSPPDTQYF. CDR3 in DNA: TGTGCCAGCAGCCAGGGCTCGCCCCCAGATACGCAGTATTTT.